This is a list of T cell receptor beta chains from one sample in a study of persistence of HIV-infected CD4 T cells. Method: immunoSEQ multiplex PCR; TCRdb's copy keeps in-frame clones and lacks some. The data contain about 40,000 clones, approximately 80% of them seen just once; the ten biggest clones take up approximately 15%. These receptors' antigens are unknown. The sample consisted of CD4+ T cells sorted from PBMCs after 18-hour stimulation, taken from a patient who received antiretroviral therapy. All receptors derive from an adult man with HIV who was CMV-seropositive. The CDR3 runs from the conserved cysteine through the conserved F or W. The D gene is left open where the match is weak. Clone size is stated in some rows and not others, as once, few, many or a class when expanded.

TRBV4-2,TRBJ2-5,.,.,TGTGCCAGCAGCCAAGATGCTTTGGACCAAGAGACCCAGTACTTC,CASSQDALDQETQYF
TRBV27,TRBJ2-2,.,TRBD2,TGTGCCAGCAGTGGACTAGCGGGGAGTCCCGGGGAGCTGTTTTTT,CASSGLAGSPGELFF
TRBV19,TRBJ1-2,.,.,TGTGCCAGTAGGGAATTACAGGACGCGTGGGGCTACACCTTC,CASRELQDAWGYTF
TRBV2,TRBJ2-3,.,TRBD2,TGTGCCAGCACGCTAGCGGACACAGATACGCAGTATTTT,CASTLADTDTQYF
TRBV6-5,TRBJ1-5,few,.,TGTGCCAGCAGTTTCGACCGAAATCAGCCCCAGCATTTT,CASSFDRNQPQHF
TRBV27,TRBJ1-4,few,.,TGTGCCAGCAGCAGGACTGCAACTAATGAAAAACTGTTTTTT,CASSRTATNEKLFF
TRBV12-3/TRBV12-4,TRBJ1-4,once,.,TGTGCCAGCAGTCCAACTAATGAAAAACTGTTTTTT,CASSPTNEKLFF
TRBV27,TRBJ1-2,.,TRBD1,TGTGCCAGCAGTTCATACAGGGGTGGCTACACCTTC,CASSSYRGGYTF
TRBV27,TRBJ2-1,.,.,TGTGCCAGCAGTTTTACAGCTAATGAGCAGTTCTTC,CASSFTANEQFF
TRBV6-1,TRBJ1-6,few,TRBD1,TGTGCCAGCAGTGAAACGGCAGGGGGTCGTTCACCCCTCCACTTT,CASSETAGGRSPLHF
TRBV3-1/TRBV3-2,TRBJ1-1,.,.,TGTGCCAGCAGCCAAAGGGGTTCCTATGAAGCTTTCTTT,CASSQRGSYEAFF
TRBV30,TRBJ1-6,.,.,TGTGCCTGGGGGACTGGAGATAATTCACCCCTCCACTTT,CAWGTGDNSPLHF
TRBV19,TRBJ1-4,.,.,TGTGCCAGTAGTATCTTAGGTAGCGGGGATGAAAAACTGTTTTTT,CASSILGSGDEKLFF
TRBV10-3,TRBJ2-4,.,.,TGTGCCATCAGTGAGTCAAAGGTCGGCCTGGTGGACATTCAGTACTTC,CAISESKVGLVDIQYF
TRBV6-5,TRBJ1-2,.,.,TGTGCCAGCAGTTACGTATCGGGCGGGGCGAGCTATGGCTACACCTTC,CASSYVSGGASYGYTF
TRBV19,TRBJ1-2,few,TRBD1,TGTGCCAGTAGTATCGGGACAGGGAATAATCGTGGCTACACCTTC,CASSIGTGNNRGYTF
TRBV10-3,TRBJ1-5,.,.,TGTGCCATCAGTGAGTCGAAGCGAAACGGCAATCAGCCCCAGCATTTT,CAISESKRNGNQPQHF
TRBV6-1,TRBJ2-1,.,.,TGTGCCAGCAGTGAATTTTCTATTGGGTTAGAGCAGTTCTTC,CASSEFSIGLEQFF
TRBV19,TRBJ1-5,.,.,TGTGCCAGCTCCATGGACAGATCTTATAGCAATCAGCCCCAGCATTTT,CASSMDRSYSNQPQHF
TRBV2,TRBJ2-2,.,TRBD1,TGTGCCAGCAGGCTCCAGGGGGCAAACACCGGGGAGCTGTTTTTT,CASRLQGANTGELFF
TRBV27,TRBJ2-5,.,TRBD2,TGTGCCAGCGCCGGGGGGGCTAGGTTTCGAGAGACCCAGTACTTC,CASAGGARFRETQYF
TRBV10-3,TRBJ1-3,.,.,TGTGCCACAATCCCGGTCAGGGCCTCTGGAAACACCATATATTTT,CATIPVRASGNTIYF
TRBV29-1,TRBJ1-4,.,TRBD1,TGCAGCGTCGCCGGGACAGCTAATGAAAAACTGTTTTTT,CSVAGTANEKLFF
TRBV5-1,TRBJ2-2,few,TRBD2,TGCGCCAGCAGCTTGCAAGGCGGGAGGGTTGCCGGGGAGCTGTTTTTT,CASSLQGGRVAGELFF
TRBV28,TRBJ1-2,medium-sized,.,TGTGCCAGCAGCCCCTTACTCCAGGCAGGAGGCTATGGCTACACCTTC,CASSPLLQAGGYGYTF
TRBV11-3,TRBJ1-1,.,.,TGTGCCAGCAGCTTGGGAGGACAGTTTGAAGCTTTCTTT,CASSLGGQFEAFF